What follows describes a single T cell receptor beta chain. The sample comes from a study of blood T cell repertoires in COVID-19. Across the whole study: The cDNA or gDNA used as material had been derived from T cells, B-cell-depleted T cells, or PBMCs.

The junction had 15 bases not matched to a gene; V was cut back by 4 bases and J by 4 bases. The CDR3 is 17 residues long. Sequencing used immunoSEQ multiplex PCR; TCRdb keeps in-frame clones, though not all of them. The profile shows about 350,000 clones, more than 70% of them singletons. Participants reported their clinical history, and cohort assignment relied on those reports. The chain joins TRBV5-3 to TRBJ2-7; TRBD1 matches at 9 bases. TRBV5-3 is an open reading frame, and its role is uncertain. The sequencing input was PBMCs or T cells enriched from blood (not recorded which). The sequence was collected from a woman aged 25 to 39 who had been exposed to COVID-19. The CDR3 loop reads CARSAFFPGTGIYEQYF. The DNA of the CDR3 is TGTGCCAGAAGCGCCTTTTTCCCCGGGACAGGGATATACGAGCAGTACTTC.